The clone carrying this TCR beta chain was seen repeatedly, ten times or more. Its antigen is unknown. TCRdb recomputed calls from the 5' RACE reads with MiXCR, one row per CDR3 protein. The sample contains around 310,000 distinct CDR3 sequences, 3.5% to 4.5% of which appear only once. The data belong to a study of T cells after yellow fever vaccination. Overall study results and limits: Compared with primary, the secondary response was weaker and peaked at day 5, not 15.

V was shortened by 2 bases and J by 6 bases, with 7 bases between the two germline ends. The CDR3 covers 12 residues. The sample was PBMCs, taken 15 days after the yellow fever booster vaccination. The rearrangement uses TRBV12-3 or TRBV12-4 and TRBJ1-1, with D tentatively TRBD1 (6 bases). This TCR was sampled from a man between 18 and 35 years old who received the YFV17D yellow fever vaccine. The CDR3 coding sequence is TGTGCCAGCAGTTTAAGGGGGTCTGAAGCTTTCTTT. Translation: CASSLRGSEAFF.